The 18 T cell receptor beta chains below come from one sample, sequenced in a study of CD8 T cells in ankylosing spondylitis (dated by TCRdb to about 2017). General conclusions and limits of the study: Blood from ankylosing spondylitis patients appeared to be characterized by a TCR beta motif composed of 7 to 9 highly homologous amino acid variants.

Library generation was performed with 5' RACE. Sequencing was carried out with an Illumina HiSeq 2500. TCRdb handled the public reads itself, with Q25 trimming in fastp and clone calling in MiXCR, and kept productive beta chains. Merged by CDR3 protein, the rows form single entries marked with the most common genes and DNA. Here the sample has about 390,000 distinct CDR3 sequences; approximately 20% occur a single time. The ten biggest clones cover 15% to 20% of the sample. These receptors are not linked to any known antigen. The specimen sequenced was blood, either unsorted or a sorted T cell fraction (not recorded which). These receptors came from a male donor with ankylosing spondylitis.

This clonotype turned up a few times. V is TRBV29-1 and J is TRBJ2-5; TRBD1 is a possible D gene (5 bases). Looked up from germline, CDR1 is SQVTM and CDR2 is ANQGSEA. Trimming took 2 bases from V and 5 from J, leaving 9 bases between them. This CDR3 is 12 amino acids long. For the CDR3, the DNA is TGCAGCGTTGAACAGGGAAGGGAGACCCAGTACTTC. This translates into CSVEQGRETQYF.

Only a few counts were recorded for this clonotype. V usage is TRBV5-1 and J usage is TRBJ1-1; D is undetermined. The CDR3 length is 15 residues. Germline CDR1 is SGHRS and CDR2 is YFSETQ. V was trimmed by 3 bases and J by 1 base, leaving 13 bases between them. The CDR3 DNA follows: TGCGCCAGCAGCTCCCTCCCCGGCGGGAACACTGAAGCTTTCTTT. Protein sequence: CASSSLPGGNTEAFF.

The V call is TRBV6-1, the J call TRBJ1-5; D may be TRBD1 (5 bases). Trimming removed 8 bases from V and 0 bases from J, with 14 bases in between. CDR1 and CDR2 (germline): MNHNS, SASEGT. This CDR3 comprises 15 residues. CDR3 sequence reads: CASGAGHFSNQPQHF. The CDR3 DNA sequence: TGTGCCAGCGGGGCAGGGCATTTTAGCAATCAGCCCCAGCATTTT.

This chain links TRBV3-1 with TRBJ2-1; 9 positions agree with TRBD1. Unmatched junction bases numbered 4, after V lost 0 bases and J lost 4 bases. Germline CDR1 LGHDT, CDR2 YNNKEL (reference sequence). The CDR3 sequence is 16 residues long. The CDR3 protein is CASSQDATGGYNEQFF. The CDR3 DNA reads TGTGCCAGCAGCCAAGATGCGACAGGGGGGTACAATGAGCAGTTCTTC.

This clonotype was detected only a few times. The V gene is TRBV5-1, the J gene TRBJ2-1; the match to TRBD2 covers 14 bases. CDR1 and CDR2 (germline): SGHRS, YFSETQ. This CDR3 has 17 residues. The trim removed 4 bases at V and 3 bases at J, leaving 6 bases unmatched. The CDR3 nucleotides read TGCGCCAGCAGCGTAGGACTAGCGGGAGGCCTCTACAATGAGCAGTTCTTC. The encoded protein is CASSVGLAGGLYNEQFF.

This chain joins TRBV7-9 and TRBJ2-5; D is perhaps TRBD1 (6 bases). CDR1 SEHNR and CDR2 FQNEAQ come from the germline V gene (reference sequence). Trimming removed 5 bases from V and 5 bases from J, with 24 bases in between. The CDR3 length is 17 residues. DNA of the CDR3: TGTGCCAGCAGCCCTAGATTCGTAGGACAGATCGGGGAGACCCAGTACTTC. It yields the protein CASSPRFVGQIGETQYF.

V usage is TRBV29-1 and J usage is TRBJ1-2; 11 positions agree with TRBD1. This CDR3 comprises 15 residues. Germline loops: CDR1 SQVTM, CDR2 ANQGSEA. Trimming removed 6 bases from V and 5 bases from J; junction bases left unmatched: 11. CDR3 coding DNA: TGCAGCGTCGACCAAAGGGACAGGGGGAGATATGGCTACACCTTC. Translation gives CSVDQRDRGRYGYTF.

The gene calls are TRBV18 and TRBJ1-5; TRBD1 matches 8 bases. V lost 1 base, J lost 2 bases, and 7 bases stayed unmatched. CDR1 is KGHSH and CDR2 is LQKENI in the germline V gene. This CDR3 has 17 residues. DNA of the CDR3: TGTGCCAGCTCACCACTTGGACAGGGCGCGGGCAATCAGCCCCAGCATTTT. Translated, it gives CASSPLGQGAGNQPQHF.

In this sample, this clonotype turned up many times. The chain carries TRBV25-1 and TRBJ2-2; a possible D gene is TRBD2 (6 bases). The CDR3 runs to 12 residues. The germline V gene has CDR1 MGHDK and CDR2 SYGVNS. The CDR3 region has the DNA TGTGCTTGGTACGCGGGGACCGGGGAGCTGTTTTTT. This codes for CAWYAGTGELFF. Full variable domain (remainder filled in from reference TRBV25-1 and TRBJ2-2): EADIYQTPRYLVIGTGKKITLECSQTMGHDKMYWYQQDPGMELHLIHYSYGVNSTEKGDLSSESTVSRIRTEHFPLTLESARPSHTSQYLCAWYAGTGELFFGEGSRLTVL.

V is TRBV28 and J is TRBJ2-1; TRBD2 agrees at 10 bases. The CDR3 spans 15 residues. Germline values: CDR1 MDHEN, CDR2 SYDVKM. The V gene end was trimmed by 2 bases and the J gene end by 9 bases; junction bases not matched to a gene: 7. CDR3 in amino acids: CASSLAGSGRLEQFF. The CDR3 DNA sequence: TGTGCCAGCAGTTTAGCTGGTAGCGGGAGGCTTGAGCAGTTCTTC.

This clonotype has only a few counts. The CDR3 DNA follows: TGTGCCAGCAGCTTAAACATGAACTACGAGCAGTACTTC. Translation gives CASSLNMNYEQYF. V is TRBV7-6 and J is TRBJ2-7; no clear D. Germline V gene data show CDR1 as SGHVS and CDR2 as FNYEAQ. Trimming removed 2 bases at V and 3 bases at J, with 8 bases between. This CDR3 has 13 amino acids.

The J gene is TRBJ2-7, the V gene TRBV20-1; no definite D call. The germline V gene has CDR1 DFQATT and CDR2 SNEGSKA (reference sequence). This CDR3 comprises 11 residues. CDR3 protein: CSTTPQNEQYF. In nucleotides, the CDR3 is TGCAGCACGACCCCCCAGAACGAGCAGTACTTC.

This clonotype turned up a few times. The chain uses TRBV19 and TRBJ2-1; 12 bases match TRBD2. In germline, CDR1 is LNHDA, CDR2 SQIVND (reference sequence). CDR3 length: 18 residues. J gave up 15 bases and V 3 bases, and 21 bases lay outside the gene matches. In DNA form, the CDR3 reads TGTGCCAGTAGTATCTCCCCCCCCCTAGCGGGAGGGCACTATCGTCCGTTCTTC. Translated: CASSISPPLAGGHYRPFF.

This clonotype was counted a few times. This rearrangement joins TRBV7-3 to TRBJ2-1; 15 bases map to TRBD2. This CDR3 has 19 amino acids. The ends lost 2 bases at V and 8 bases at J; junction bases unmatched: 13. Germline CDR1 reads SGHTA; CDR2 reads FQGTGA. The CDR3: CASSLPGLAGGPLMYEQFF. The DNA of the CDR3 is TGTGCCAGCAGCTTACCGGGACTAGCGGGAGGACCCTTGATGTATGAGCAGTTCTTC.

This clonotype came up a few times. This chain joins TRBV3-1 and TRBJ1-6, with D uncertain. V lost 4 bases and J 9 bases, leaving 13 bases between the germline ends. The CDR3 totals 14 residues. Germline loops: CDR1 LGHDT, CDR2 YNNKEL (reference sequence). CDR3 sequence reads: CASSPGRGRSPLHF. CDR3 nucleotides: TGTGCCAGCAGCCCAGGACGGGGTCGTTCACCCCTCCACTTT.

This clonotype was detected many times. The gene calls are TRBV29-1 and TRBJ2-7; maybe TRBD2 (11 bases). Germline CDR1 SQVTM, CDR2 ANQGSEA. V was clipped by 4 bases and J by 5 bases, with 27 bases between them. The CDR3 length is 17 residues. CDR3 sequence: CSVADRGSGLAVDEQYF. The CDR3 DNA reads as TGCAGCGTTGCGGACAGGGGGTCGGGACTAGCGGTGGACGAGCAGTACTTC.

There are many counts of this clonotype. The chain has TRBV29-1 and TRBJ2-3; 9 bases are a match to TRBD2. The CDR3 length is 14 residues. The V and J ends lost 4 bases and 2 bases, in that order; junction bases with no gene match: 4. CDR1 and CDR2 (germline): SQVTM, ANQGSEA. In nucleotides, the CDR3 is TGCAGCGTTGCTCTAGCGGGGATCACAGATACGCAGTATTTT. This sequence encodes CSVALAGITDTQYF.

Only a few counts were recorded for this clonotype. This chain uses TRBV7-2 with TRBJ2-7; D is perhaps TRBD2 (6 bases). Germline V gene lookup returns CDR1 SGHTA and CDR2 FQGNSA. V lost 4 bases and J lost 6, with 13 bases in between. This CDR3 region has 13 residues. The CDR3 protein is CASSWGMGGEQYF. CDR3 nucleotides: TGTGCCAGCAGCTGGGGGATGGGGGGCGAGCAGTACTTC.